The clone carrying this T cell receptor beta chain was seen a handful of times. This sample is part of a study of blood T cells in healthy people across ages. Combining a sample-barcoded 5' primer with a J-beta primer mix, a second PCR ran for roughly 7 to 12 cycles. Using its own MiXCR run on the 5' RACE reads, TCRdb lists one record per CDR3 protein. Of approximately 800,000 distinct CDR3 sequences in the sample, 20% to 30% are singletons; the top ten hold about 2.9%. CDR3 size: 14 residues. Germline lookup yields CDR1 DFQATT and CDR2 SNEGSKA (reference sequence). These same data were also listed under a study on T cells of mothers and their children. From that report: It was related mother-child pairs that showed slightly higher overlap than unrelated pairs, without reaching significance.

Sequencing was carried out using blood. The chain links TRBV20-1 to TRBJ2-3; 9 nucleotides align to TRBD1. This TCR came from a boy aged 5 to 17 in good health. The CDR3 is CRPRTGAPSDTQYF. CDR3 DNA: TGCCGCCCCAGGACAGGGGCACCGTCAGATACGCAGTATTTT.